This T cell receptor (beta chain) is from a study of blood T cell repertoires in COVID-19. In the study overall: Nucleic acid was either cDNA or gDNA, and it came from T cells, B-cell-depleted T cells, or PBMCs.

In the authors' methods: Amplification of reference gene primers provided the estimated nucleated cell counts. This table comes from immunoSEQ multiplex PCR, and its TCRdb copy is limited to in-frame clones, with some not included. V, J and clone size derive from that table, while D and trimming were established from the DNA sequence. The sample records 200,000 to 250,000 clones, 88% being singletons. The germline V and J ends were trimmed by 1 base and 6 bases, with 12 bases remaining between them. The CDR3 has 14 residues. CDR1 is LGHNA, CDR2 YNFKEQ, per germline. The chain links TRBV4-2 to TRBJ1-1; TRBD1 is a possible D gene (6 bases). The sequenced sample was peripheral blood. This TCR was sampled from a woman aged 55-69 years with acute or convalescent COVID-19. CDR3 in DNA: TGTGCCAGCAGCCAAGCACAGGGATACCCTGAAGCTTTCTTT. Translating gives CASSQAQGYPEAFF.